These 27 T cell receptor beta chains were all obtained from the same sample, sequenced in a study of cytomegalovirus exposure and HLA in healthy donors. The PCR was carried out with 60 Vbeta primers and 13 Jbeta primers. The data were produced by immunoSEQ multiplex PCR, yet TCRdb's version contains in-frame clones alone and is incomplete. Of 95,000 to 110,000 clones in the sample, about 74% were seen once. The sequencing input was PBMCs. Every receptor here comes from a woman between 40 and 55 years old in good health and CMV-seropositive.

J is TRBJ2-2 and V is TRBV27; D might be TRBD1 (6 bases). The germline CDR1 and CDR2 sequences are MNHEY and SMNVEV (reference sequence). Trimming stripped 2 bases from V and 6 bases from J, with 22 bases between. The CDR3 contains 18 residues. The CDR3: CASSLKAPAGGWAGELFF. The CDR3 DNA reads TGTGCCAGCAGTTTAAAGGCCCCGGCTGGGGGCTGGGCCGGGGAGCTGTTTTTT.

This chain connects TRBV15 to TRBJ2-7; perhaps TRBD1 as D (6 bases). The CDR3 consists of 14 residues. Trimming pared 2 bases from V and 1 base from J, leaving 9 bases between. The germline V gene encodes CDR1 LNHNV and CDR2 YYDKDF (reference sequence). In nucleotides, the CDR3 is TGTGCCACCAGCAGACCGGACAGTTCCTACGAGCAGTACTTC. This encodes CATSRPDSSYEQYF. The whole variable domain, filled in from reference TRBV15 and TRBJ2-7, reads DAMVIQNPRYQVTQFGKPVTLSCSQTLNHNVMYWYQQKSSQAPKLLFHYYDKDFNNEADTPDNFQSRRPNTSFCFLDIRSPGLGDTAMYLCATSRPDSSYEQYFGPGTRLTVT.

The chain joins TRBV30 to TRBJ1-4; unclear D gene. The germline gives CDR1 GTSNPN, CDR2 SVGIG (reference sequence). V was pared by 0 bases and J by 7 bases, with 12 bases between. There are 14 residues in the CDR3. CDR3 DNA sequence: TGTGCCTGGAGTGTACTAGGGATGGGTGAAAAACTGTTTTTT. It yields the protein CAWSVLGMGEKLFF.

This chain connects TRBV19 to TRBJ1-5; TRBD1 matches 8 bases. Germline lookup yields CDR1 LNHDA and CDR2 SQIVND (reference sequence). The CDR3 consists of 16 residues. Germline trimming cut 6 bases from V and 2 bases from J; bases unmatched to any gene: 9. The CDR3 DNA is TGTGCCAGTAGAAGTCAGGGGGCGCGGGGCAATCAGCCCCAGCATTTT. Translation: CASRSQGARGNQPQHF.

This chain joins TRBV30 and TRBJ1-5; 9 nucleotides agree with TRBD1. V gave up 5 bases and J gave up 2 bases; unmatched junction bases: 4. Germline assignment: CDR1 GTSNPN and CDR2 SVGIG (reference sequence). This CDR3 contains 14 residues. CDR3 bases: TGTGCCTGGGGACAGGGGATCGGCAATCAGCCCCAGCATTTT. Its protein product is CAWGQGIGNQPQHF. Full variable domain (remainder filled in from reference TRBV30 and TRBJ1-5): SQTIHQWPATLVQPVGSPLSLECTVEGTSNPNLYWYRQAAGRGLQLLFYSVGIGQISSEVPQNLSASRPQDRQFILSSKKLLLSDSGFYLCAWGQGIGNQPQHFGDGTRLSIL.

This chain links TRBV4-3 with TRBJ2-2; 9 bases are a match to TRBD2. The CDR3 runs 18 residues. With V trimmed by 0 bases and J by 5 bases, 10 bases remained unmatched. Looked up from germline, CDR1 is LGHNA and CDR2 is YSLEER. CDR3 loop: CASSQDLSSGVGTGELFF. CDR3 DNA sequence: TGCGCCAGCAGCCAAGACTTGTCTAGCGGGGTAGGGACCGGGGAGCTGTTTTTT.

This chain connects TRBV5-1 to TRBJ2-7; TRBD2 matches 9 bases. This CDR3 contains 14 residues. Germline CDR1 and CDR2: SGHRS and YFSETQ. V was pared by 5 bases and J by 7 bases, with 10 bases of the junction left unmatched. The CDR3 DNA reads as TGCGCCAGCAGAGGGCTAGCGGGGAGTGGGGAGCAGTACTTC. Protein sequence: CASRGLAGSGEQYF.

The V call is TRBV6-6, the J call TRBJ2-5, with D maybe TRBD2 (6 bases). CDR1 and CDR2 from the germline V gene are MNHNY and SVGAGI (reference sequence). CDR3 length: 13 residues. V lost 5 bases and J lost 2, with 9 bases in between. The CDR3 protein is CASSDGGQETQYF. The CDR3 DNA follows: TGTGCCAGCAGTGATGGAGGGCAAGAGACCCAGTACTTC.

The V and J genes are TRBV4-3 and TRBJ2-2, with D perhaps matching TRBD2 (6 bases). The CDR3 spans 14 residues. Trimming shortened V by 4 bases and J by 5 bases, and 11 bases separated the two germline ends. CDR1 is LGHNA, CDR2 YSLEER, per germline. The CDR3 bases are TGCGCCAGCAGCCGACTAGGAGAAACCGGGGAGCTGTTTTTT. As protein: CASSRLGETGELFF.

The table lists this clone with a few counts. This chain joins TRBV4-1 and TRBJ1-2, with D tentatively TRBD1 (5 bases). CDR1 is MGHRA and CDR2 is YSYEKL in the germline V gene. The CDR3 sequence is 18 residues long. With 0 bases removed from V and 3 bases from J, the gap between germline ends came to 20 bases. The CDR3 protein is CASSQDLSVRGTDYGYTF. DNA of the CDR3: TGCGCCAGCAGCCAAGATCTCAGCGTGCGGGGGACGGACTATGGCTACACCTTC.

This clone was detected only a few times. The CDR3 nucleotides are TGTGCCAGCAGCCAAGATTGGGGGGGGGCAGGGCCCCAGCATTTT. It specifies CASSQDWGGAGPQHF. The chain carries TRBV4-2 and TRBJ1-5; tentative D call: TRBD1 (6 bases). The CDR3 is 15 residues long. The V and J ends lost 0 bases and 9 bases respectively, with 15 bases between them. From germline, CDR1 is LGHNA and CDR2 YNFKEQ.

The gene calls are TRBV29-1 and TRBJ1-3; 8 bases align to TRBD1. The CDR3 is 15 residues long. Germline V gives CDR1 SQVTM, CDR2 ANQGSEA. V lost 4 bases to trimming and J lost 0 bases; unmatched junction nucleotides: 5. CDR3 protein: CSVGDRRSSGNTIYF. CDR3 bases: TGCAGCGTTGGGGACAGGCGAAGCTCTGGAAACACCATATATTTT.

This clone turned up a few times. The V and J genes are TRBV4-3 and TRBJ2-1, with 7 bases matching TRBD1. Germline CDR1 reads LGHNA; CDR2 reads YSLEER. Germline trimming cut 3 bases from V and 2 bases from J; bases unmatched to any gene: 7. There are 16 residues in the CDR3. Here the CDR3 reads CASSQVRGQTYNEQFF. Here the CDR3 DNA reads TGCGCCAGCAGCCAGGTCCGGGGACAGACCTACAATGAGCAGTTCTTC.

The J gene is TRBJ2-1, the V gene TRBV6-5; weak D call: TRBD2 (5 bases). CDR1 is MNHEY, CDR2 SVGAGI, per germline. Trimming shortened V by 6 bases and J by 6 bases, and 12 bases separated the two germline ends. The CDR3 extends over 13 amino acids. The CDR3 nucleotides are TGTGCCAGCAGCCCCGCGGGTAGCAATGAGCAGTTCTTC. This sequence encodes CASSPAGSNEQFF.

This clone was counted between two and nine times. The chain recombines TRBV6-1 with TRBJ1-2; TRBD1 matches at 9 bases. The CDR3 contains 12 residues. Trimming at V came to 7 bases and at J to 9 bases, leaving 6 bases not matched to a gene. Germline-derived CDR1 and CDR2 are MNHNS and SASEGT. Here the CDR3 DNA reads TGTGCCAGCACTGTGGACAGGGGTAGCTACACCTTC. Amino acid sequence: CASTVDRGSYTF.

The sample holds a few counts of this clone. CDR3 amino acids: CASSLVGAGEKLFF. The CDR3 DNA follows: TGTGCCAGCAGCTTGGTGGGGGCTGGGGAGAAACTGTTTTTT. The V gene is TRBV5-5, the J gene TRBJ1-4; D might be TRBD1 (6 bases). V shed 0 bases and J shed 11 bases, with 14 bases lying between them. The CDR3 consists of 14 residues. The germline CDR1 and CDR2 sequences are SGHKS and YYEKEE (reference sequence).

This chain uses TRBV2 with TRBJ1-5, with a weak D call TRBD1 (6 bases). Germline V gene sequence: CDR1 SNHLY, CDR2 FYNNEI. CDR3 length equals 15 residues. Trimming cost V 5 bases and J 0 bases, with 11 bases left between them. The CDR3 DNA follows: TGTGCCAGCAGTAAAGGACAGCCTAGCAATCAGCCCCAGCATTTT. The encoded protein is CASSKGQPSNQPQHF. Variable domain in full (rest from reference TRBV2 and TRBJ1-5): EPEVTQTPSHQVTQMGQEVILRCVPISNHLYFYWYRQILGQKVEFLVSFYNNEISEKSEIFDDQFSVERPDGSNFTLKIRSTKLEDSAMYFCASSKGQPSNQPQHFGDGTRLSIL.

The chain uses TRBV30 and TRBJ2-2, with 9 bases that match TRBD2. V shed 3 bases and J 7 bases; nucleotides not matched to a gene: 9. The CDR3 loop spans 15 amino acids. Germline V gene lookup returns CDR1 GTSNPN and CDR2 SVGIG (reference sequence). The CDR3 DNA is TGTGCCTGGAGAACGGCGGGGGGGCCGGTCGGGGAGCTGTTTTTT. It translates to CAWRTAGGPVGELFF.

This clone was seen only once. The chain combines TRBV2 with TRBJ2-1; 15 bases are shared with TRBD2. Losses at the gene ends were 7 bases for V and 10 bases for J; bases not matched to a gene: 11. The CDR3 contains 16 residues. Germline V gene sequence: CDR1 SNHLY, CDR2 FYNNEI. CDR3 nucleotides: TGTGCCAGCAACAAAAGGACTAGCGGGGGGGCAAGGGAGCAGTTCTTC. It encodes CASNKRTSGGAREQFF.

This clone has just one count. This chain links TRBV9 with TRBJ2-1, with 7 bases identical to TRBD1. V gave up 4 bases and J gave up 3 bases; unmatched junction bases: 10. Germline loops: CDR1 SGDLS, CDR2 YYNGEE. The length of the CDR3 is 16 residues. CDR3 protein: CASSTRGQAYYNEQFF. The CDR3 DNA reads TGTGCCAGCAGCACGAGAGGACAGGCCTACTACAATGAGCAGTTCTTC.

The J gene is TRBJ2-1, the V gene TRBV4-3, with D maybe TRBD1 (5 bases). V gave up 0 bases and J gave up 1 base, with 13 bases separating them. The V gene's germline CDR1 is LGHNA and CDR2 YSLEER. The CDR3 runs to 17 residues. The CDR3 loop is CASSQDPQGWSYNEQFF. The DNA of the CDR3 is TGCGCCAGCAGCCAAGATCCCCAGGGTTGGTCCTACAATGAGCAGTTCTTC.

V and J are TRBV7-3 and TRBJ1-6; D gene ambiguous. The CDR3 is 16 residues long. V lost 2 bases, J lost 9 bases, and 17 bases lay in between. Germline CDR1 and CDR2: SGHTA and FQGTGA. CDR3 amino acids: CASSLGPGRELSPLHF. DNA of the CDR3: TGTGCCAGCAGCTTAGGCCCAGGACGGGAACTTTCACCCCTCCACTTT. The full variable domain, rest sourced from reference TRBV7-3 and TRBJ1-6, is GAGVSQTPSNKVTEKGKYVELRCDPISGHTALYWYRQSLGQGPEFLIYFQGTGAADDSGLPNDRFFAVRPEGSVSTLKIQRTERGDSAVYLCASSLGPGRELSPLHFGNGTRLTVT.

The V gene is TRBV4-1, the J gene TRBJ2-3, with D maybe TRBD2 (7 bases). The V and J ends lost 6 bases and 11 bases respectively, with 12 bases between them. CDR1 and CDR2 from the germline V gene are MGHRA and YSYEKL. The CDR3 has 11 residues. The CDR3 protein is CASRGGEEQYF. In nucleotides, the CDR3 is TGCGCCAGCAGAGGGGGGGAAGAGCAGTATTTT.

The rearrangement uses TRBV1 and TRBJ1-5. TRBV1 counts as a pseudogene. The CDR3 contains 17 residues. CDR3 nucleotide sequence: TGCACCAGCAGCCAAGATCTGGGGAGGAGTGTGGATCAGCCCCAGCATTTT. This sequence encodes CTSSQDLGRSVDQPQHF.

V is TRBV4-2 and J is TRBJ1-2; 7 bases line up with TRBD1. V lost 6 bases to trimming and J lost 4 bases; unmatched junction nucleotides: 8. CDR1 and CDR2 (germline): LGHNA, YNFKEQ. This CDR3 has 14 residues. CDR3 sequence reads: CASRVRQGIYGYTF. DNA of the CDR3: TGTGCCAGCAGGGTAAGACAGGGTATCTATGGCTACACCTTC.

This chain joins TRBV7-6 and TRBJ1-2; D is unclear. Germline V lookup: CDR1 SGHVS, CDR2 FNYEAQ. V was trimmed by 5 bases and J by 2 bases, leaving 9 bases between them. This CDR3 contains 13 residues. The CDR3 DNA sequence: TGTGCCAGCAGCCCCGAGGAAAACTATGGCTACACCTTC. Its protein is CASSPEENYGYTF.

The chain employs TRBV30 and TRBJ1-2, with D possibly being TRBD1 (6 bases). The CDR3 totals 14 residues. V lost 0 bases, J lost 2 bases, and 10 bases lay in between. CDR1 is GTSNPN and CDR2 is SVGIG in the germline V gene (reference sequence). This CDR3 is CAWSVRGLNYGYTF. The CDR3 nucleotides read TGTGCCTGGAGTGTCAGGGGTCTAAACTATGGCTACACCTTC.